The 20 T cell receptor beta chains reported below all come from one sample, sequenced in a study of graft-versus-host responses after intestinal transplantation. These receptors' targets are unknown. This table comes from immunoSEQ multiplex PCR, and its TCRdb copy is limited to in-frame clones, with some not included. The sample lists under 150,000 clones; about 93% were seen once. Sequenced material: unstimulated CD4+ T cells sorted from spleen or lymph node cells, taken before intestinal transplant. Every receptor here comes from a human donor who received an intestinal transplant.

The chain links TRBV29-1 to TRBJ1-1, with 8 bases aligning to TRBD1. The germline V gene encodes CDR1 SQVTM and CDR2 ANQGSEA. V gave up 6 bases and J gave up 3 bases; unmatched junction bases: 6. CDR3 size: 13 residues. CDR3 loop: CSVAQGADTEAFF. The CDR3 DNA is TGCAGCGTGGCCCAGGGGGCGGACACTGAAGCTTTCTTT. The entire variable domain, with the rest obtained from reference TRBV29-1 and TRBJ1-1, is as follows: SAVISQKPSRDICQRGTSLTIQCQVDSQVTMMFWYRQQPGQSLTLIATANQGSEATYESGFVIDKFPISRPNLTFSTLTVSNMSPEDSSIYLCSVAQGADTEAFFGQGTRLTVV.

This chain links TRBV6-5 with TRBJ2-5; 7 bases are a match to TRBD2. The CDR3 totals 16 residues. The ends lost 0 bases at V and 5 bases at J; junction bases unmatched: 9. Germline CDR1 and CDR2: MNHEY and SVGAGI. The CDR3 protein is CASSYSSLAVRETQYF. The CDR3 DNA is TGTGCCAGCAGTTACTCGAGTCTAGCGGTGAGGGAGACCCAGTACTTC.

J is TRBJ1-2 and V is TRBV12-1; the table's D call of TRBD1 was not tested on the DNA. TRBV12-1 is annotated as a pseudogene. This CDR3 has 14 residues. CDR3 residues: CASSLPGFSYGYTF. DNA of the CDR3: TGTGCCAGCAGCTTACCAGGGTTTTCCTATGGCTACACCTTC.

The chain carries TRBV18 and TRBJ2-5; 7 bases agree with TRBD1. With the DNA end fitting TRBJ2-7 better, the J assignment may be wrong. Germline V CDR1 and CDR2: KGHSH, LQKENI. The CDR3 extends over 15 amino acids. The CDR3 loop reads CASSPETGSSYEQYF. Written as DNA, the CDR3 is TGTGCCAGCTCACCCGAGACAGGGAGCTCCTACGAGCAGTACTTC.

This chain connects TRBV9 to TRBJ1-3; 8 bases fit TRBD1. Germline values: CDR1 SGDLS, CDR2 YYNGEE. The CDR3 sequence is 16 residues long. V shed 4 bases, J shed 3 bases, and the junction held 9 bases outside the gene matches. CDR3 nucleotide sequence: TGTGCCAGCAGCACCGGACAGGGCGGTGTTGGAAACACCATATATTTT. Amino acids: CASSTGQGGVGNTIYF.

The chain recombines TRBV4-1 with TRBJ2-7; no clear D gene. The length of the CDR3 is 13 residues. The V end was cut by 4 bases, the J end by 3 bases, with 10 bases between. Germline assignment: CDR1 MGHRA and CDR2 YSYEKL. The CDR3 sequence is CASSREFHYEQYF. In nucleotides, the CDR3 is TGCGCCAGCAGCCGCGAATTCCACTACGAGCAGTACTTC.

J is TRBJ1-4 and V is TRBV7-9; tentative D call: TRBD1 (6 bases). The CDR3 is 11 residues long. Germline V gene data show CDR1 as SEHNR and CDR2 as FQNEAQ (reference sequence). Between the trimmed V and J ends, which lost 4 bases and 10 bases, there was a span of 7 bases. CDR3 amino acids: CASSWGAKLFF. The CDR3 DNA is TGTGCCAGCAGCTGGGGGGCAAAACTGTTTTTT.

V and J are TRBV6-5 and TRBJ2-7; D is perhaps TRBD2 (6 bases). Trimming removed 7 bases at V and 0 bases at J, with 13 bases between. The germline gives CDR1 MNHEY, CDR2 SVGAGI. There are 14 residues in the CDR3. The CDR3 spells CASIIRGSSYEQYF. Written as DNA, the CDR3 is TGTGCCAGCATAATACGGGGGAGCTCCTACGAGCAGTACTTC.

The chain carries TRBV18 and TRBJ2-5, with 10 bases that match TRBD2. The J call could be wrong; TRBJ2-7 is a better fit for the DNA end. Germline CDR1 is KGHSH and CDR2 is LQKENI. This CDR3 contains 15 residues. The CDR3 region has the DNA TGTGCCAGCTCACCTGTATTAGCGGGAGGATACGAGCAGTACTTC. Translation: CASSPVLAGGYEQYF.

The chain employs TRBV25-1 and TRBJ1-1, with D possibly being TRBD1 (5 bases). This CDR3 region has 15 residues. The germline V gene has CDR1 MGHDK and CDR2 SYGVNS. V was cut by 3 bases and J by 3 bases, with 14 bases left in between. This chain's CDR3 is CASSDPRGGDTEAFF. The CDR3 nucleotides read TGTGCCAGCAGTGATCCTCGTGGGGGGGACACTGAAGCTTTCTTT.

The chain carries TRBV5-1 and TRBJ2-5; tentatively, D is TRBD1 or TRBD2 (6 bases each). V gave up 0 bases and J gave up 4 bases, with 13 bases separating them. Looked up from germline, CDR1 is SGHRS and CDR2 is YFSETQ. CDR3 size: 15 residues. The CDR3 DNA follows: TGCGCCAGCAGCTTGGGGGGGGCGAGCGGAGAGACCCAGTACTTC. It specifies CASSLGGASGETQYF.

This clone was counted between two and nine times. This chain links TRBV19 with TRBJ2-7, with D perhaps matching TRBD2 (6 bases). The germline V gene has CDR1 LNHDA and CDR2 SQIVND (reference sequence). The CDR3 extends over 15 amino acids. V lost 1 base and J lost 4, with 14 bases in between. The CDR3 here is CASSIGGGNRYEQYF. The CDR3 DNA reads TGTGCCAGTAGTATAGGAGGAGGGAATCGGTACGAGCAGTACTTC.

The rearrangement joins TRBV7-2 to TRBJ2-7; D perhaps matches TRBD2 (6 bases). Trimming pared 5 bases from V and 6 bases from J, leaving 17 bases between. Germline V gene sequence: CDR1 SGHTA, CDR2 FQGNSA. The CDR3 covers 14 residues. This CDR3 reads CASSRRGTSSEQYF. CDR3 coding DNA: TGTGCCAGCAGCCGAAGAGGAACTAGCTCCGAGCAGTACTTC.

V gene TRBV30 combines with J gene TRBJ1-3, with TRBD1 as a possible D gene (5 bases). V was cut by 4 bases and J by 2 bases, with 15 bases left in between. This CDR3 comprises 15 residues. From germline, CDR1 is GTSNPN and CDR2 SVGIG (reference sequence). CDR3 sequence: CAWTNLLGPGNTIYF. In nucleotides, the CDR3 is TGTGCCTGGACCAATCTTTTGGGGCCTGGAAACACCATATATTTT.

The CDR3 sequence is CASSLRLAGNTIYF. The CDR3 nucleotides read TGTGCCAGCAGCCTTAGACTGGCGGGAAACACCATATATTTT. V gene TRBV6-5 combines with J gene TRBJ1-3; D gene unclear. Germline lookup yields CDR1 MNHEY and CDR2 SVGAGI. Between the trimmed V and J ends, which lost 6 bases and 4 bases, there was a span of 13 bases. The CDR3 is 14 residues long.

The rearrangement links TRBV19 to TRBJ1-1; TRBD1 is a possible D gene (5 bases). Per the germline V gene, CDR1 is LNHDA and CDR2 is SQIVND (reference sequence). V was trimmed by 6 bases and J by 8 bases, leaving 19 bases between them. This CDR3 spans 14 amino acids. The CDR3 bases are TGTGCCAGTAGGGAGGGGACCACCCTTTCCGAAGCTTTCTTT. Protein sequence: CASREGTTLSEAFF.

The chain has TRBV28 and TRBJ1-4; D is unresolved. The germline gives CDR1 MDHEN, CDR2 SYDVKM. Trimming pared 6 bases from V and 14 bases from J, leaving 13 bases between. This CDR3 comprises 11 residues. CDR3 sequence (DNA): TGTGCCAGCAGGCGAAGCGCAGAGCTGTTTTTT. Residues: CASRRSAELFF.

The chain links TRBV6-1 to TRBJ2-7; D unclear. V lost 11 bases and J 3 bases, leaving 11 bases between the germline ends. The CDR3 length is 11 residues. The germline V gene encodes CDR1 MNHNS and CDR2 SASEGT. CDR3 sequence reads: CAGKKGYEQYF. The CDR3 DNA reads as TGTGCCGGCAAGAAGGGCTACGAGCAGTACTTC.

V is TRBV14 and J is TRBJ2-7, with D perhaps TRBD1 or TRBD2 (5 bases each). V lost 2 bases, J lost 3 bases, and 17 bases lay in between. The CDR3 totals 16 residues. CDR1 and CDR2 (germline): SGHDN, FVKESK. CDR3 bases: TGTGCCAGCAGCCAAAAAGGGACCACGCGGTACTACGAGCAGTACTTC. Amino acid sequence: CASSQKGTTRYYEQYF.

The CDR3 DNA follows: TGTGCCAGCAGTGTGACGTGGACCCCTTATGGCTACACCTTC. Protein product: CASSVTWTPYGYTF. V is TRBV6-1 and J is TRBJ1-2; D is unclear. Per germline, CDR1 MNHNS and CDR2 SASEGT. Trimming shortened V by 4 bases and J by 5 bases, and 14 bases separated the two germline ends. CDR3 length: 14 amino acids.